The 9 T cell receptor beta chains in this list originate from one sample, sequenced in a study of blood T cell repertoires in COVID-19. TCRdb's table, derived via immunoSEQ multiplex PCR, lists solely in-frame clones and lacks some. The sample shows 130,000 to 150,000 clones, 84% of them seen only once. Sequenced sample: peripheral blood. The receptors shown here come from a human donor in a cohort sampled during active COVID-19.

This chain links TRBV7-8 with TRBJ1-1, with D unclear. This CDR3 is built from 15 residues. V was shortened by 2 bases and J by 6 bases, with 16 bases between the two germline ends. The germline V gene encodes CDR1 SGHVS and CDR2 FQNEAQ. The CDR3 loop reads CASSLPYSGKAEAFF. In DNA form, the CDR3 reads TGTGCCAGCAGCTTACCGTACAGCGGAAAAGCTGAAGCTTTCTTT.

V usage is TRBV6-5 and J usage is TRBJ1-6; tentatively, D is TRBD1 (6 bases). Germline V gene lookup returns CDR1 MNHEY and CDR2 SVGAGI. The CDR3 consists of 14 residues. With 4 bases removed from V and 10 bases from J, the gap between germline ends came to 14 bases. The CDR3 nucleotides are TGTGCCAGCAGTTGGGGCGGGGGCGAGTCACCCCTCCACTTT. It translates to CASSWGGGESPLHF.

This chain links TRBV3-1 (or the pseudogene TRBV3-2) with TRBJ1-4; TRBD1 aligns across 8 bases. Per germline, CDR1 LGHDT and CDR2 YNNKEL (reference sequence). The CDR3 loop spans 13 amino acids. V trimming: 5 bases; J trimming: 11 bases; junction bases outside the gene matches: 7. The CDR3 coding sequence is TGTGCCAGCAGCGGGGCAGGGGGCGTGAAACTGTTTTTT. It is translated as CASSGAGGVKLFF.

In regard to this clone: This sample includes further DNA sequences coding for the same CDR3. The chain has TRBV10-3 and TRBJ1-5; the D is unclear. The CDR3 consists of 13 residues. V was cut by 6 bases and J by 4 bases, with 10 bases left in between. Germline CDR1 ENHRY, CDR2 SYGVKD. The CDR3 loop reads CAISDPGNQPQHF. In DNA form, the CDR3 reads TGTGCCATCAGCGACCCGGGGAATCAGCCCCAGCATTTT.

J is TRBJ1-2 and V is TRBV28; TRBD1 agrees at 7 bases. Germline assignment: CDR1 MDHEN and CDR2 SYDVKM. Trimming cost V 4 bases and J 2 bases; bases outside gene matches: 4. The CDR3 totals 14 residues. CDR3 sequence: CASSSGTENYGYTF. The CDR3 region has the DNA TGTGCCAGCAGTTCCGGGACAGAGAACTATGGCTACACCTTC.

This clone was observed a handful of times. This sequence joins TRBV7-2 and TRBJ2-7; 7 nucleotides match TRBD2. Germline V gives CDR1 SGHTA, CDR2 FQGNSA. The CDR3 length is 16 residues. Germline trimming cut 3 bases from V and 0 bases from J; bases unmatched to any gene: 8. The CDR3 nucleotides read TGTGCCAGCAGCTTTGGGGGGGGGTCTAGCTCCTACGAGCAGTACTTC. Residues: CASSFGGGSSSYEQYF.

This clone was recorded a few times. V usage is TRBV5-1 and J usage is TRBJ2-1, with D unclear. CDR1 is SGHRS, CDR2 YFSETQ, per germline. The CDR3 is 12 amino acids. V was trimmed by 4 bases and J by 5 bases, leaving 7 bases between them. The DNA for the CDR3 is TGCGCCAGCAGCGCCCAGGACAATGAGCAGTTCTTC. Its translation: CASSAQDNEQFF.

This clone came up once. This sequence joins TRBV7-2 and TRBJ2-7; 10 bases match TRBD1. CDR1 SGHTA and CDR2 FQGNSA come from the germline V gene. The CDR3 loop spans 15 amino acids. V shed 4 bases and J 5 bases; nucleotides not matched to a gene: 8. The CDR3: CASSSPDRGPDEQYF. The CDR3 coding sequence is TGTGCCAGCAGCTCCCCCGACAGGGGGCCTGACGAGCAGTACTTC.

CDR3 protein: CASTIGSQNGGELFF. The CDR3 coding sequence is TGTGCCAGCACCATCGGGAGCCAGAACGGCGGGGAGCTGTTTTTT. The gene calls are TRBV7-2 and TRBJ2-2; possibly TRBD2 for D (6 bases). The CDR3 spans 15 residues. Germline loops: CDR1 SGHTA, CDR2 FQGNSA. Trimming removed 7 bases from V and 7 bases from J, with 19 bases in between.